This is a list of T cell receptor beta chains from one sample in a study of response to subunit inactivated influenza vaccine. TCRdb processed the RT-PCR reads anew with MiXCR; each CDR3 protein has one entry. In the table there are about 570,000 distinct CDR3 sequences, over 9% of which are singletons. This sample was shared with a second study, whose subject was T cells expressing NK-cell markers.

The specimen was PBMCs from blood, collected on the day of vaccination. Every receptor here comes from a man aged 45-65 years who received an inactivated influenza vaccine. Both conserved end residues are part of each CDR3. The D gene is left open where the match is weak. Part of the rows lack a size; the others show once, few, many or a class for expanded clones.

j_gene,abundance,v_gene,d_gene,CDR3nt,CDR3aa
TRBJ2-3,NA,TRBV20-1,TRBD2,TGCAGTGCTAGGGGGGGTAGCGGGTCGTCCACAGATACGCAGTATTTT,CSARGGSGSSTDTQYF
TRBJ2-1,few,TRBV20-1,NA,TGCAGTGCTGTGGGGAACAGGTACGATGAGCAGTTCTTC,CSAVGNRYDEQFF
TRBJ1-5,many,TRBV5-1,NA,TGTGCCAGCAGCGAGGGGGGGGGCAATCAGCCCCAGCATTTT,CASSEGGGNQPQHF
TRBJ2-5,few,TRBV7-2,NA,TGTGCCAGCAGCTACATGGGGGGGCCTCGAGAGACCCAGTACTTC,CASSYMGGPRETQYF
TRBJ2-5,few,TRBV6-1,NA,TGTGCCAGCAGAGTACCCGGGGAAGAGACCCAGTACTTC,CASRVPGEETQYF
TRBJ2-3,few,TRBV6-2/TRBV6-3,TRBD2,TGTGCCAGCAGAGGACTAGCGGGAATCGTCACAGATACGCAGTATTTT,CASRGLAGIVTDTQYF
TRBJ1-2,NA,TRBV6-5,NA,TGTGCCAGCAGTTACGCCGGACAGAACTATGGCTACACCTTC,CASSYAGQNYGYTF
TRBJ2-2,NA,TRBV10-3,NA,TGTGCCACCACTGACGAACTGAACACCGGGGAGCTGTTTTTT,CATTDELNTGELFF
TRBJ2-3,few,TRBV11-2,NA,TGTGCCAGCAGCAGGCGTGGGGCCCCTAGCACAGATACGCAGTATTTT,CASSRRGAPSTDTQYF
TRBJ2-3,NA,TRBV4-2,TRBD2,TGTGCCAGCAGCCAAGATGATCGGGCGGGAGCAGATACGCAGTATTTT,CASSQDDRAGADTQYF
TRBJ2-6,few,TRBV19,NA,TGTGCCAGTAGTATAATCTCGAGGGGGGTAGCTGGGGCCAACGTCCTGACTTTC,CASSIISRGVAGANVLTF
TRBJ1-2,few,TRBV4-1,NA,TGCGCCAGCAGCCAAGTTGGGCAGGGAGATGGCTACACCTTC,CASSQVGQGDGYTF
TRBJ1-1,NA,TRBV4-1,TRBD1,TGCGCCAGCAGCAGGGACAGCGACACTGAAGCTTTCTTT,CASSRDSDTEAFF
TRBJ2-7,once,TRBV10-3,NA,TGTGCCATCAGCCGCGGGCATATCTACGAGCAGTACTTC,CAISRGHIYEQYF
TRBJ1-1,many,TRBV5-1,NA,TGCGCCAGCAGCTTGGAACCCCTGAGGACTGAAGCTTTCTTT,CASSLEPLRTEAFF
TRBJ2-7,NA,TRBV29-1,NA,TGCAGCGCCCGGACAGGGAGGGCCTACGAGCAGTACTTC,CSARTGRAYEQYF
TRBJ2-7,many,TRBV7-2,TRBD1,TGTGCCAGCAGCGCAGGGACAGCTCGCGAGCAGTACTTC,CASSAGTAREQYF
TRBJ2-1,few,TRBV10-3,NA,TGTGCCACACATCAGGGGACTTCCTACAATGAGCAGTTCTTC,CATHQGTSYNEQFF
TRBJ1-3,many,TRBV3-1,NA,TGTGCCAGCAGCCAACTAAACGGGGCCCTCTTTGGAAACACCATATATTTT,CASSQLNGALFGNTIYF
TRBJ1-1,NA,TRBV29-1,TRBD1,TGCAGCGCCAACACAGGGGGCGGCACTGAAGCTTTCTTT,CSANTGGGTEAFF
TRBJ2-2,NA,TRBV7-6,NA,TGTGCCAGCAGCTTTCAGGGTTTGGTCGGGGAGCTGTTTTTT,CASSFQGLVGELFF
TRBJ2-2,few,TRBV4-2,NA,TGTGCCAGCAGCCAAACCTGGTTTGACACCGGGGAGCTGTTTTTT,CASSQTWFDTGELFF
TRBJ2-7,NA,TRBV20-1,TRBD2,TGCAGTGCTAGAGATCCCGATGGGACTAGCGGGATCCACGAGCAGTACTTC,CSARDPDGTSGIHEQYF
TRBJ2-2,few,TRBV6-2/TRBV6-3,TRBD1,TGTGCCAGCAGTTCCGACAGGGGATTCACCACCGGGGAGCTGTTTTTT,CASSSDRGFTTGELFF
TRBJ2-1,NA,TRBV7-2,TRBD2,TGTGCCAGCAGCTTAGTTGGACTAGCGGGCACCAAGCAGTTCTTC,CASSLVGLAGTKQFF
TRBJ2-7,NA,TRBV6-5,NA,TGTGCCAGCAGTTACGGGCAGTCGATCGCCTACGAGCAGTACTTC,CASSYGQSIAYEQYF
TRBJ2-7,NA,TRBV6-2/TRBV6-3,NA,TGTGCCAGCAGGCTGGGGCAGGGTCACGGAGAGCAGTACTTC,CASRLGQGHGEQYF
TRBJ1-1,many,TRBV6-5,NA,TGTGCCAGCAGTTCCCAAATGGGAGCTTTCTTT,CASSSQMGAFF
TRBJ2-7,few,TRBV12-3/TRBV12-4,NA,TGTGCCAGCAGCCTCGGAGCCTTCCTCTCCTACGAGCAGTACTTC,CASSLGAFLSYEQYF
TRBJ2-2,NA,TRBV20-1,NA,TGCAGTGCTCAGTTCATTCAGCCTGCGAACACCGGGGAGCTGTTTTTT,CSAQFIQPANTGELFF
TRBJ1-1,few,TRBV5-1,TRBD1,TGCGCCAGCAGCTTGGGGTGGACAGGGATGAACACTGAAGCTTTCTTT,CASSLGWTGMNTEAFF
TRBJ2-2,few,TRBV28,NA,TGTGCCAGCAGTTTTGCTGGCGGCGGAGCCCGGGAGCTGTTTTTT,CASSFAGGGARELFF
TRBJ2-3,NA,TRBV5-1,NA,TGCGCCAGCAGCTTACGCAGGGGCGTTAGCACAGATACGCAGTATTTT,CASSLRRGVSTDTQYF
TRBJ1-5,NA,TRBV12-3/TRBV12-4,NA,TGTGCCAGCAGTAGCTCAGGGAGTCAGCCCCAGCATTTT,CASSSSGSQPQHF
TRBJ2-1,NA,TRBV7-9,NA,TGTGCCAGCAGCCCGTTCGGATTCTCCTCGAATGAGCAGTTCTTC,CASSPFGFSSNEQFF
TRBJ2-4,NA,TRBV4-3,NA,TGCGCCAGCAGCCAAGAGTGGGGTAACATTCAGTACTTC,CASSQEWGNIQYF
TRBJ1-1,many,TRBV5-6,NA,TGTGCCAGCAGCTGGGGGGGGACGGCAGACCAAGCTTTCTTT,CASSWGGTADQAFF
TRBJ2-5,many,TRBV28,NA,TGTGCCAGCAGTTTATTAGGTGCAGAGACCCAGTACTTC,CASSLLGAETQYF
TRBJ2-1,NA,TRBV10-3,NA,TGTGCCATCACCGACGGGGGGCTTGGTGAGCAGTTCTTC,CAITDGGLGEQFF
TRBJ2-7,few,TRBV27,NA,TGTGCCAGCAGTTTATCGATGGTATCCGCTCAGACCTACGAGCAGTACTTC,CASSLSMVSAQTYEQYF
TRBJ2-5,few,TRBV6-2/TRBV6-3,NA,TGTGCCAGCAGTTACCTGGAATGGGAGACCCAGTACTTC,CASSYLEWETQYF
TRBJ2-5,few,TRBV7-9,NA,TGTGCCAGCAGCTTAGGGACATTGGAGACCCAGTACTTC,CASSLGTLETQYF
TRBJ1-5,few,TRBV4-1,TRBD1,TGCGCCAGCAGCCAAGATTTGCCCCTGACAGGGTCCCCCCAGCATTTT,CASSQDLPLTGSPQHF
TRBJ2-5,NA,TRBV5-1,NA,TGCGCCAGCAGTTTTACAGCGGAAGTTATGGAGACCCAGTACTTC,CASSFTAEVMETQYF